The present entry profiles one T cell receptor beta chain with its context. The antigen is undetermined. Autoimmune disease history or systemic immunosuppression was exclusionary. TCRdb's copy holds only in-frame clones and misses some; the assay was immunoSEQ multiplex PCR. The repertoire consists of under 100,000 clones, with around nine tenths occurring once and the leading ten covering roughly 0.6%. V was clipped by 7 bases and J by 5 bases, with 8 bases between them. Germline CDR1 SNHLY, CDR2 FYNNEI. The CDR3 spans 11 residues. These data are taken from a study of OX40 agonist ivuxolimab in advanced cancers. Whole-study context: Averaging 60 years in age, with a range of roughly 23 to 85, the cohort was around 87% male. General study findings and limits: Also present in some nonresponders was a low level of normalized T-cell clonal expansion.

This receptor was obtained from an adult with an advanced solid tumor such as melanoma, head and neck, liver or kidney cancer. This chain connects TRBV2 to TRBJ1-1, with D hard to call. The source was CD4+ or CD8+ T cells sorted from blood, collected in a trial of the OX40 agonist ivuxolimab. The CDR3 bases are TGTGCCAGCACTCGGGGAACTGAAGCTTTCTTT. Its protein is CASTRGTEAFF.